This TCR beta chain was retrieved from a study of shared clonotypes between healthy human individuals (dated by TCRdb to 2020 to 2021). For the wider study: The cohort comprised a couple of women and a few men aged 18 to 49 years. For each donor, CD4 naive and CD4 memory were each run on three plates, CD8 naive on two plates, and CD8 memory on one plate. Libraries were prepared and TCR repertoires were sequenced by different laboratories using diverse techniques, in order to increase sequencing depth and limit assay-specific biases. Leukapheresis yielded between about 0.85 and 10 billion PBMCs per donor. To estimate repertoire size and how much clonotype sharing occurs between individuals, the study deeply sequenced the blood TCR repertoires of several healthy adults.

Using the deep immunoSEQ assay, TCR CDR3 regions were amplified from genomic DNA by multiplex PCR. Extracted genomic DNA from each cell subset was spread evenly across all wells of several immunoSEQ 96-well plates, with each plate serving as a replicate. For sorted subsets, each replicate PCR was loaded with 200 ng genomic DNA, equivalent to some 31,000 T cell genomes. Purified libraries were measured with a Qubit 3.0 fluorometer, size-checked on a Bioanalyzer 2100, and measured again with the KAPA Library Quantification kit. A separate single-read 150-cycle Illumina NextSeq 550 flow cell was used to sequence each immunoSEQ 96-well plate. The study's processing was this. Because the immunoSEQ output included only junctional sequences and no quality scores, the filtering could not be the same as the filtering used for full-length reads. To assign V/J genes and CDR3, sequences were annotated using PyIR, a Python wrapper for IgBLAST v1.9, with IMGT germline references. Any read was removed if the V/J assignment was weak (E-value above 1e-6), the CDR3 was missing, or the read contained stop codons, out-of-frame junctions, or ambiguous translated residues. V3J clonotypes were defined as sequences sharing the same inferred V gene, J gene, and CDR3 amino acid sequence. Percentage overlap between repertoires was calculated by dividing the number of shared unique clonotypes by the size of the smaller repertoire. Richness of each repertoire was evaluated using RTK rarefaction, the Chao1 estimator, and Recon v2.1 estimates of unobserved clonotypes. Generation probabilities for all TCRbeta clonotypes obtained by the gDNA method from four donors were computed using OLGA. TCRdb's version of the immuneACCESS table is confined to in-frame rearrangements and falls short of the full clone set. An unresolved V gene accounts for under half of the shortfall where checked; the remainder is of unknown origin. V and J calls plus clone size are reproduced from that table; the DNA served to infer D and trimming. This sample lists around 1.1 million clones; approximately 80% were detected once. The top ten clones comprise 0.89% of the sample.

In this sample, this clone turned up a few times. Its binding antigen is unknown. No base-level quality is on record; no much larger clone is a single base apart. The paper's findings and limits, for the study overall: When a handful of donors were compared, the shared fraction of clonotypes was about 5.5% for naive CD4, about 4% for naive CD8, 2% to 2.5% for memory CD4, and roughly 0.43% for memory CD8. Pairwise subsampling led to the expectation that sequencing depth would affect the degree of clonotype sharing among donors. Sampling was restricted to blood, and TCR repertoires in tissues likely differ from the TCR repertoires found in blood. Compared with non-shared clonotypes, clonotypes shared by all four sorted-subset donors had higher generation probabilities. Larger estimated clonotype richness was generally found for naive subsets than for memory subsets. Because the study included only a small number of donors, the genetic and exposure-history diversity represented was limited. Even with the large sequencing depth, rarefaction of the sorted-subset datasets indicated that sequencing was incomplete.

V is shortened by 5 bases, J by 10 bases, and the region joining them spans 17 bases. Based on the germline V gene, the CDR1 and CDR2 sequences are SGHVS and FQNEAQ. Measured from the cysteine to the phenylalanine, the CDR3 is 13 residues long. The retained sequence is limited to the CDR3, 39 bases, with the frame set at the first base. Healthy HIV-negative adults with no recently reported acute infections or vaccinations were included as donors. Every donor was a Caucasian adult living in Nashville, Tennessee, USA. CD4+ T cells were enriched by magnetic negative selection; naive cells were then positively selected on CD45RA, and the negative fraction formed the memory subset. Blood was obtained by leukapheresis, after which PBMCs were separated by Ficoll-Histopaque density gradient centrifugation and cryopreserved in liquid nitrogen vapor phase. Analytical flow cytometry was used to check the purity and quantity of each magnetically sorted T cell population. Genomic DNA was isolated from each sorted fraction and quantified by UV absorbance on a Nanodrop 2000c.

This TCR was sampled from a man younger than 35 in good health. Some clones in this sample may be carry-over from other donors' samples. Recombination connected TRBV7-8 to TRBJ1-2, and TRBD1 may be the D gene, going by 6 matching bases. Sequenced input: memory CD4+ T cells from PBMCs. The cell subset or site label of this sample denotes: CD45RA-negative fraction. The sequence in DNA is TGTGCCAGCAGCCTGGGACAAGGGTTAGACTACACCTTC. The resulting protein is CASSLGQGLDYTF.